In its sample, the clone carrying this TCR beta chain was seen many times. The data derive from a study of blood T cells in healthy people across ages. Germline V gene lookup returns CDR1 LGHDT and CDR2 YNNKEL (reference sequence). J gave up 2 bases and V 3 bases, and 8 bases lay outside the gene matches. The CDR3 has 16 residues. Using a J-beta primer mix together with a sample-barcoded 5' primer, a second PCR was run for roughly 6 to 12 cycles. One entry per CDR3 protein, called by TCRdb with MiXCR from the 5' RACE reads. Of some 670,000 distinct CDR3 sequences listed, around 52% are singletons. This receptor was obtained from a woman older than 75 in good health. The J gene is TRBJ1-2, the V gene TRBV3-1; 8 bases fit TRBD1. The sequencing sample was made of blood. The CDR3 DNA reads as TGTGCCAGCAGCCATGACTTGGGACAGGTGAACTATGGCTACACCTTC. Its protein is CASSHDLGQVNYGYTF.